The 31 T cell receptor beta chains below were found in one sample sequenced in a study of blood T cell repertoires in COVID-19. This table comes from immunoSEQ multiplex PCR, and its TCRdb copy is limited to in-frame clones, with some not included. The sample holds about 58,000 clones, 90% seen once. The sample consisted of peripheral blood. The receptors here all came from a man in his sixties with acute or convalescent COVID-19.

This chain joins TRBV5-1 and TRBJ1-1; 10 nucleotides agree with TRBD1. The CDR3 sequence is 20 residues long. In germline, CDR1 is SGHRS, CDR2 YFSETQ. V shed 0 bases and J 0 bases; nucleotides not matched to a gene: 14. The CDR3 bases are TGCGCCAGCAGCTTGGGACAGGGGGCAATTTTTGGGATCATGAACACTGAAGCTTTCTTT. Amino acid sequence: CASSLGQGAIFGIMNTEAFF.

V usage is TRBV6-5 and J usage is TRBJ1-4; D is unclear. This CDR3 is built from 14 residues. Trimming took 6 bases from V and 6 from J, leaving 14 bases between them. Germline assignment: CDR1 MNHEY and CDR2 SVGAGI. CDR3 sequence: CASSPSRRDEKLFF. DNA of the CDR3: TGTGCCAGCAGCCCGTCTAGGCGGGATGAAAAACTGTTTTTT.

The chain combines TRBV19 with TRBJ2-1; TRBD2 is a possible D gene (7 bases). Looked up from germline, CDR1 is LNHDA and CDR2 is SQIVND (reference sequence). This CDR3 contains 17 residues. Trimming pared 6 bases from V and 0 bases from J, leaving 18 bases between. The CDR3 protein is CASRGGAYSSSYNEQFF. The CDR3 coding sequence is TGTGCCAGTAGGGGGGGGGCTTACTCGAGCTCCTACAATGAGCAGTTCTTC.

This chain joins TRBV29-1 and TRBJ2-3; D is uncertain. Germline CDR1 SQVTM, CDR2 ANQGSEA. The CDR3 contains 12 residues. Trimming cost V 3 bases and J 1 base, with 5 bases left between them. The CDR3 coding sequence is TGCAGCGTTGAGTCGGGCACAGATACGCAGTATTTT. It specifies CSVESGTDTQYF.

As to this clone: The same CDR3 is also encoded by other DNA sequences in this sample. V and J are TRBV10-3 and TRBJ2-3; D perhaps matches TRBD1 (5 bases). The germline gives CDR1 ENHRY, CDR2 SYGVKD. The CDR3 loop spans 13 amino acids. V lost 6 bases, J lost 2 bases, and 9 bases lay in between. The CDR3, as DNA: TGTGCCATCAGCGCAGGGAACACAGATACGCAGTATTTT. Amino acid sequence: CAISAGNTDTQYF.

V and J are TRBV5-5 and TRBJ2-7; 7 bases are a match to TRBD2. Germline V CDR1 and CDR2: SGHKS, YYEKEE (reference sequence). This CDR3 region has 14 residues. J gave up 2 bases and V 4 bases, and 6 bases lay outside the gene matches. The CDR3 sequence: CASSPRLAAYEQYF. CDR3 sequence (DNA): TGTGCCAGCAGCCCGAGGCTAGCGGCCTACGAGCAGTACTTC.

The chain links TRBV9 to TRBJ2-7, with 7 bases that match TRBD1. Unmatched junction bases numbered 10, after V lost 4 bases and J lost 3 bases. CDR1 and CDR2 from the germline V gene are SGDLS and YYNGEE. CDR3 length equals 15 residues. CDR3 DNA: TGTGCCAGCAGCCCTACAGGGGTAACGGGCTACGAGCAGTACTTC. It encodes CASSPTGVTGYEQYF. Full variable domain (missing parts from reference TRBV9 and TRBJ2-7): DSGVTQTPKHLITATGQRVTLRCSPRSGDLSVYWYQQSLDQGLQFLIQYYNGEERAKGNILERFSAQQFPDLHSELNLSSLELGDSALYFCASSPTGVTGYEQYFGPGTRLTVT.

The chain joins TRBV19 to TRBJ2-7; a weak D match, TRBD2 (5 bases). Germline V gives CDR1 LNHDA, CDR2 SQIVND (reference sequence). This CDR3 is 13 amino acids long. V was clipped by 6 bases and J by 2 bases, with 11 bases between them. The CDR3 sequence is CASSPSGPYEQYF. The CDR3 bases are TGTGCCAGTAGCCCGAGCGGACCCTACGAGCAGTACTTC.

The chain links TRBV6-5 to TRBJ1-5; a possible D gene is TRBD1 (6 bases). The CDR3 is 12 amino acids. From germline, CDR1 is MNHEY and CDR2 SVGAGI. Trimming took 4 bases from V and 7 from J, leaving 8 bases between them. The DNA for the CDR3 is TGTGCCAGCAGTTCCCAGGGGCAGCCCCAGCATTTT. It translates to CASSSQGQPQHF.

The chain carries TRBV5-1 and TRBJ1-4; D gene uncertain. Germline V lookup: CDR1 SGHRS, CDR2 YFSETQ. CDR3 size: 15 residues. Trimming took 2 bases from V and 8 from J, leaving 16 bases between them. The CDR3 spells CASSLEGAREEKLFF. In DNA, the CDR3 is TGCGCCAGCAGCTTAGAAGGAGCTCGGGAGGAAAAACTGTTTTTT.

The V call is TRBV28, the J call TRBJ2-3; maybe TRBD2 (6 bases). Per the germline V gene, CDR1 is MDHEN and CDR2 is SYDVKM. Trimming took off 5 bases at V and 2 bases at J, with 17 bases between the two ends. The CDR3 consists of 16 residues. This CDR3 reads CASSRREGAHTDTQYF. The CDR3 region has the DNA TGTGCCAGCAGTAGGAGGGAAGGGGCCCACACAGATACGCAGTATTTT.

This clone came up a few times. This chain uses TRBV19 with TRBJ1-1; 9 positions agree with TRBD1. The germline V gene has CDR1 LNHDA and CDR2 SQIVND (reference sequence). The CDR3 is 13 amino acids. V gave up 6 bases and J gave up 6 bases; unmatched junction bases: 5. This CDR3 reads CASRPGQGAEAFF. The DNA for the CDR3 is TGTGCCAGTAGGCCGGGACAGGGCGCTGAAGCTTTCTTT.

This rearrangement joins TRBV10-1 to TRBJ2-7; 8 bases line up with TRBD2. CDR3 length equals 13 residues. The V gene's germline CDR1 is WNHNN and CDR2 SYGVQD (reference sequence). V shed 11 bases, J shed 4 bases, and the junction held 10 bases outside the gene matches. The CDR3 region is CARGGDIAYEQYF. The CDR3 DNA reads TGCGCCCGGGGGGGGGACATTGCTTACGAGCAGTACTTC.

The V and J genes are TRBV6-5 and TRBJ1-3, with D possibly being TRBD1 (6 bases). Looked up from germline, CDR1 is MNHEY and CDR2 is SVGAGI. The CDR3 sequence is 15 residues long. Trimming shortened V by 4 bases and J by 2 bases, and 12 bases separated the two germline ends. The CDR3 is CASSLDSTAGNTIYF. The CDR3 nucleotides are TGTGCCAGCAGTTTGGACAGCACCGCTGGAAACACCATATATTTT.

V is TRBV4-3 and J is TRBJ2-1; TRBD2 aligns across 12 bases. V was clipped by 1 base and J by 7 bases; unmatched bases: 8. Germline-derived CDR1 and CDR2 are LGHNA and YSLEER. This CDR3 has 17 residues. CDR3 amino acids: CASSQGLAGASRNEQFF. DNA of the CDR3: TGCGCCAGCAGCCAAGGACTAGCGGGAGCTTCTCGGAATGAGCAGTTCTTC.

The genes are TRBV24-1 and TRBJ2-5; D is unresolved. With 3 bases removed from V and 3 bases from J, the gap between germline ends came to 7 bases. Germline CDR1 is KGHDR and CDR2 is SFDVKD. CDR3 size: 13 residues. The CDR3 region has the DNA TGTGCCACCAGTGATGCGGATAAAGAGACCCAGTACTTC. It codes for CATSDADKETQYF.

The chain is built from TRBV7-9 and TRBJ2-1, with 9 bases identical to TRBD1. V trimming: 1 base; J trimming: 3 bases; junction bases outside the gene matches: 1. The germline V gene has CDR1 SEHNR and CDR2 FQNEAQ (reference sequence). CDR3 length: 15 residues. The CDR3 region is CASSLEGQGYNEQFF. CDR3 coding DNA: TGTGCCAGCAGCTTAGAGGGACAGGGCTACAATGAGCAGTTCTTC.

To note about this clone: The DNA is omitted, as the CDR3 cannot be located on it reliably, and the CDR3 follows TCRdb's listing. The V call is TRBV1, the J call TRBJ2-7; no DNA check was done on the table's D call, TRBD2. TRBV1 is reported as a pseudogene. Inclusive of both ends, the CDR3 amounts to 15 amino acids. CDR3 region: CTSSQETGYHCEQYF.

This clone was observed a single time. The chain joins TRBV19 to TRBJ1-3; D gene unclear. This CDR3 has 13 amino acids. With 5 bases removed from V and 8 bases from J, the gap between germline ends came to 13 bases. Germline V gene data show CDR1 as LNHDA and CDR2 as SQIVND (reference sequence). The CDR3 region is CASSAEFVDTIYF. The CDR3 DNA sequence: TGTGCCAGTAGTGCCGAGTTTGTGGACACCATATATTTT.

The chain couples TRBV5-6 to TRBJ1-6; TRBD1 matches at 7 bases. Germline trimming cut 3 bases from V and 5 bases from J; bases unmatched to any gene: 11. Germline lookup yields CDR1 SGHDT and CDR2 YYEEEE. CDR3 length: 17 amino acids. This CDR3 is CASSWRTGRSDNSPLHF. The DNA for the CDR3 is TGTGCCAGCAGCTGGAGGACAGGCCGATCGGATAATTCACCCCTCCACTTT.

The V gene is TRBV6-6, the J gene TRBJ2-5; unclear D gene. The CDR3 covers 13 residues. Germline CDR1 is MNHNY and CDR2 is SVGAGI (reference sequence). V lost 0 bases, J lost 4 bases, and 6 bases lay in between. CDR3 in DNA: TGTGCCAGCAGTTACTCGTCCAGAGAGACCCAGTACTTC. Translation: CASSYSSRETQYF.

This chain links TRBV6-6 with TRBJ2-5; D is possibly TRBD1 (5 bases). Germline V CDR1 and CDR2: MNHNY, SVGAGI (reference sequence). The germline V and J ends were trimmed by 6 bases and 5 bases, with 7 bases remaining between them. There are 11 residues in the CDR3. The DNA of the CDR3 is TGTGCCAGCAGAAAGGGGGAGACCCAGTACTTC. This gives the protein CASRKGETQYF.

In DNA form, the CDR3 reads TGTGCCAGTAGTATCCAGGTTGATAGCAATCAGCCCCAGCATTTT. It yields the protein CASSIQVDSNQPQHF. The rearrangement joins TRBV19 to TRBJ1-5, with D hard to call. Germline V gene lookup returns CDR1 LNHDA and CDR2 SQIVND (reference sequence). This CDR3 is built from 15 residues. Trimming cost V 3 bases and J 0 bases, with 9 bases left between them.

The chain is built from TRBV27 and TRBJ1-6, with a possible D match to TRBD1 (5 bases). CDR3 length: 16 amino acids. V lost 5 bases to trimming and J lost 12 bases, with 23 bases between them. Germline CDR1 MNHEY, CDR2 SMNVEV (reference sequence). Here the CDR3 DNA reads TGTGCCAGCAGTACGGCGACCGGGACTCGGGGGGGACCCCTCCACTTT. Its translation: CASSTATGTRGGPLHF.

This clone has a single count. This chain joins TRBV11-3 and TRBJ2-1; 7 bases align to TRBD2. The germline V gene encodes CDR1 SGHNT and CDR2 YENEEA. With 0 bases clipped from V and 2 bases from J, the junction kept 7 bases outside the gene matches. The CDR3 is 17 residues long. The CDR3 here is CASSLESASGTYNEQFF. Written as DNA, the CDR3 is TGTGCCAGCAGCTTAGAATCGGCTAGCGGAACCTACAATGAGCAGTTCTTC.

This clone was counted a few times. The V call is TRBV30, the J call TRBJ1-5, with D possibly being TRBD1 (6 bases). This CDR3 region has 16 residues. Germline V gene sequence: CDR1 GTSNPN, CDR2 SVGIG (reference sequence). DNA for the CDR3: TGTGCAGCTGAAATCTCCAGGGGTTATAGCAATCAGCCCCAGCATTTT. Translation gives CAAEISRGYSNQPQHF.

The genes are TRBV7-3 and TRBJ2-7; D perhaps matches TRBD2 (6 bases). This CDR3 region has 12 residues. V was trimmed by 4 bases and J by 6 bases, leaving 10 bases between them. Germline loops: CDR1 SGHTA, CDR2 FQGTGA. DNA for the CDR3: TGTGCCAGCAGCTCACCCGGGGGCGAGCAGTACTTC. Protein: CASSSPGGEQYF.

V and J are TRBV27 and TRBJ1-2; D is ambiguous. The CDR3 contains 10 residues. The V gene lost 9 bases and the J gene lost 6 bases, with 8 bases spanning the gap. Germline lookup yields CDR1 MNHEY and CDR2 SMNVEV (reference sequence). CDR3 amino acids: CASYGNGYTF. CDR3 DNA sequence: TGTGCCAGTTACGGGAATGGCTACACCTTC.

V and J are TRBV7-2 and TRBJ1-3; D might be TRBD1 (5 bases). Germline values: CDR1 SGHTA, CDR2 FQGNSA. This CDR3 region has 14 residues. The ends were cut back, 6 bases at V and 2 bases at J, with 11 bases in the middle. CDR3 in amino acids: CASREQVTGNTIYF. CDR3 DNA sequence: TGTGCCAGCAGAGAACAGGTTACTGGAAACACCATATATTTT.

The rearrangement joins TRBV3-1 (or the pseudogene TRBV3-2) to TRBJ2-5; 7 nucleotides agree with TRBD1. This CDR3 region has 16 residues. Germline values: CDR1 LGHDT, CDR2 YNNKEL (reference sequence). J gave up 1 base and V 0 bases, and 5 bases lay outside the gene matches. The CDR3 DNA follows: TGTGCCAGCAGCCAAGAGATCCGGGACAGCCAAGAGACCCAGTACTTC. Translation gives CASSQEIRDSQETQYF.

This chain links TRBV7-8 with TRBJ2-1; a weak D match, TRBD1 (6 bases). CDR3 length equals 17 residues. The germline gives CDR1 SGHVS, CDR2 FQNEAQ. V gave up 0 bases and J gave up 4 bases, with 16 bases separating them. CDR3 sequence reads: CASSLAGHFPGYNEQFF. The CDR3 region has the DNA TGTGCCAGCAGCTTAGCGGGACATTTCCCCGGGTACAATGAGCAGTTCTTC.